This TCR beta chain originates from a study of human T cells and chemical hapten exposure. Study summary: While the approximately 25-week study was under way, patients received diphenylcyclopropenone on the scalp every week. Points from the study as a whole: No alteration of TCRs above 1 in 1000 frequency was seen with DPC sensitization.

This CDR3 comprises 16 residues. Looked up from germline, CDR1 is LGHNA and CDR2 is YSLEER. V dropped 2 bases and J dropped 5; count of bases not matched to a gene: 8. Ten or more counts support this clonotype. The antigen is undetermined. Documented time point: patch test 2, 6 weeks after DPC sensitization. As to treatment: therapeutic diphenylcyclopropenone sensitization with weekly scalp DPC. TCRdb processed the RACE reads anew with MiXCR; each CDR3 protein has one entry. The sample yields nearly 85,000 distinct CDR3 sequences, approximately 10% seen once. Material: whole blood, obtained in connection with sensitization to the hapten diphenylcyclopropenone (DPC). The J gene is TRBJ2-5, the V gene TRBV4-3, with 10 positions matching TRBD2. This sequence was found in a man younger than 30 with alopecia areata. Some clones in this sample may be carry-over from other donors' samples. The CDR3, as DNA: TGCGCCAGCAGCCAAAACAGCGGGGGGGCCGGTGAGACCCAGTACTTC. Its protein is CASSQNSGGAGETQYF.